These 19 T cell receptor beta chains originate from one sample sequenced in a study of low-dose radiotherapy and immunotherapy resistance in tumors. With TRAV- and TRBV-specific primers, first-strand cDNA was made, covering the alpha and beta chains. It was with a constant-region primer and a V-primer adapter that TCRs were amplified over about 20 PCR cycles. TCRdb re-called the reads with MiXCR, one entry per CDR3 protein. Of around 83,000 distinct CDR3 sequences in the sample, approximately 17% were seen once. Indicated time point: before trial treatment. The sample here was PBMCs, taken before treatment. Source of these receptors: a male donor with prostate cancer.

This clonotype occurred many times. The rearrangement joins TRBV12-3 or TRBV12-4 to TRBJ1-4; possibly TRBD1 for D (5 bases). This CDR3 is built from 14 residues. The germline V and J ends were trimmed by 6 bases and 3 bases, with 11 bases remaining between them. CDR3 loop: CASRTGTANEKLFF. The DNA for the CDR3 is TGTGCCAGCAGAACCGGGACCGCTAATGAAAAACTGTTTTTT.

This clonotype has a count of ten or more. V gene TRBV30 combines with J gene TRBJ2-1, with D perhaps TRBD2 (6 bases). The CDR3 has 16 amino acids. The V end lost 6 bases, the J end lost 0 bases, and 18 bases lay between the germline ends. CDR1 and CDR2 (germline): GTSNPN, SVGIG (reference sequence). Here the CDR3 DNA reads TGTGCCTGTTTTACCCCCACCGGGAGCTCCTACAATGAGCAGTTCTTC. Translation: CACFTPTGSSYNEQFF.

This clonotype was detected many times. The chain combines TRBV7-2 with TRBJ2-1; TRBD2 matches at 8 bases. The CDR3 is 18 residues long. V gave up 2 bases and J gave up 5 bases; unmatched junction bases: 14. The V gene's germline CDR1 is SGHTA and CDR2 FQGNSA. The CDR3 DNA sequence: TGTGCCAGCAGCTTACGCGGTAGCGGGGCCCCCCGGGACAATGAGCAGTTCTTC. Protein product: CASSLRGSGAPRDNEQFF.

Many counts were recorded for this clonotype. Mismatch with germline at one junction end may stem from a read error. The genes are TRBV5-4 and TRBJ2-2; D may be TRBD1 (5 bases). Germline values: CDR1 SGHNT, CDR2 YYREEE (reference sequence). This CDR3 spans 17 amino acids. CDR3 sequence reads: CASNQTVENANTGELFF. DNA for the CDR3: TGCGCCAGCAATCAGACAGTGGAAAACGCGAACACCGGGGAGCTGTTTTTT.

J is TRBJ1-1 and V is TRBV28, with D possibly matching TRBD1 (6 bases). CDR3 size: 13 residues. Trimming cost V 11 bases and J 1 base, with 14 bases left between them. Germline CDR1 and CDR2: MDHEN and SYDVKM. CDR3 in amino acids: CASRGHSNTEAFF. CDR3 nucleotide sequence: TGTGCCTCCAGGGGACACTCGAACACTGAAGCTTTCTTT.

The genes are TRBV19 and TRBJ2-2; D possibly corresponds to TRBD1 (5 bases). This CDR3 comprises 14 residues. CDR1 is LNHDA, CDR2 SQIVND, per germline (reference sequence). The ends were cut back, 5 bases at V and 4 bases at J, with 11 bases in the middle. The CDR3 here is CASSARQLTGELFF. The CDR3 bases are TGTGCCAGTAGTGCCCGACAGCTCACCGGGGAGCTGTTTTTT.

This clonotype was observed a handful of times. The CDR3 loop is CASSIWGSYNEQFF. In nucleotides, the CDR3 is TGTGCCAGTAGTATTTGGGGGTCCTACAATGAGCAGTTCTTC. The chain combines TRBV19 with TRBJ2-1; perhaps D is TRBD1 or TRBD2 (5 bases each). The germline CDR1 and CDR2 sequences are LNHDA and SQIVND (reference sequence). This CDR3 is 14 amino acids long. Trimming took 3 bases from V and 1 from J, leaving 7 bases between them.

The chain joins TRBV2 to TRBJ1-1; weak D call: TRBD1 (6 bases). V was pared by 10 bases and J by 1 base, with 13 bases between. Germline CDR1 is SNHLY and CDR2 is FYNNEI. The CDR3 consists of 13 residues. The CDR3 nucleotides read TGTGCCAACCGGGACACCCAGAACACTGAAGCTTTCTTT. Amino acid sequence: CANRDTQNTEAFF.

This clonotype was counted at least ten times. The V and J genes are TRBV27 and TRBJ2-1; D is perhaps TRBD1 (5 bases). Trimming took off 4 bases at V and 6 bases at J, with 10 bases between the two ends. Germline V gene sequence: CDR1 MNHEY, CDR2 SMNVEV (reference sequence). The CDR3 totals 13 residues. The CDR3 protein is CASSWAGFNEQFF. The CDR3 nucleotides read TGTGCCAGCAGTTGGGCAGGGTTCAATGAGCAGTTCTTC.

A word on this clonotype: With only one base between it and a far larger clone, this is likely a read error. This chain links TRBV7-9 with TRBJ2-3, with TRBD2 identical over 12 bases. Germline loops: CDR1 SEHNR, CDR2 FQNEAQ (reference sequence). CDR3 length equals 19 residues. The V gene end was trimmed by 1 base and the J gene end by 2 bases; junction bases not matched to a gene: 10. The DNA for the CDR3 is TGTGCCAGCAGCTTAGGCCTAGCGGGGGGGTTTGGGGACACAGATACGCAGTATTTT. Protein: CASSLGLAGGFGDTDTQYF.

This clonotype was seen at least ten times. The chain combines TRBV7-9 with TRBJ1-1; the D gene is possibly TRBD1 (5 bases). Per the germline V gene, CDR1 is SEHNR and CDR2 is FQNEAQ (reference sequence). The CDR3 covers 13 residues. V dropped 8 bases and J dropped 4 bases, with 14 bases sitting between them. The CDR3 loop reads CASFFGQGTEAFF. In nucleotides, the CDR3 is TGTGCCAGCTTCTTTGGGCAGGGCACTGAAGCTTTCTTT.

This clonotype has at least ten counts. The rearrangement uses TRBV2 and TRBJ1-4, with D hard to call. The V end lost 6 bases, the J end lost 2 bases, and 10 bases lay between the germline ends. Germline loops: CDR1 SNHLY, CDR2 FYNNEI. The length of the CDR3 is 14 residues. As DNA, the CDR3 is TGTGCCAGCAGAGCACAACCGACTAATGAAAAACTGTTTTTT. Residues: CASRAQPTNEKLFF.

This clonotype appeared many times. CDR3: CASSQDRPSGGPPNEQFF. The CDR3 DNA follows: TGCGCCAGCAGCCAAGATCGGCCCTCTGGCGGGCCCCCCAATGAGCAGTTCTTC. V and J are TRBV4-3 and TRBJ2-1; maybe TRBD2 (5 bases). V was clipped by 0 bases and J by 6 bases, with 21 bases between them. CDR1 is LGHNA, CDR2 YSLEER, per germline. The CDR3 length is 18 residues.

This chain links TRBV5-3 with TRBJ1-6; 11 bases fit TRBD1. TRBV5-3 is marked as an open reading frame, function uncertain. CDR3 size: 15 residues. J was trimmed by 10 bases and V by 8 bases; bases with no gene match: 11. Written as DNA, the CDR3 is TGTGCCAGCAGCCCCTGGACAGGGGGCGGCTCACCCCTCCACTTT. The encoded protein is CASSPWTGGGSPLHF.

Comments on this clonotype: Since a far larger clone is one base different, this is likely a read error. V usage is TRBV3-1 and J usage is TRBJ2-7; no definite D call. The CDR3 has 15 amino acids. Germline V gene sequence: CDR1 LGHDT, CDR2 YNNKEL (reference sequence). The V end lost 0 bases, the J end lost 7 bases, and 16 bases lay between the germline ends. The CDR3 DNA sequence: TGTGCCAGCAGCCAAGATCTGGTAAGCTACAATGAGCAGTACTTC. It encodes CASSQDLVSYNEQYF.

As to this clonotype: A far larger clone is one nucleotide away, so this likely arose from a read error. The chain has TRBV6-2 or TRBV6-3 and TRBJ2-7, with 7 bases that match TRBD1. The germline V gene has CDR1 MNHEY and CDR2 SVGEGT. This CDR3 region has 13 residues. The CDR3 coding sequence is TGTGCCAGCAGCGCCGACAGGGTGGGTGAGCAGGACTTC. It encodes CASSADRVGEQDF.

Ten or more counts support this clonotype. The rearrangement links TRBV19 to TRBJ2-2; unclear D gene. In germline, CDR1 is LNHDA, CDR2 SQIVND (reference sequence). V was trimmed by 4 bases and J by 1 base, leaving 7 bases between them. The CDR3 is 14 amino acids. The CDR3 sequence is CASSREKNTGELFF. CDR3 nucleotides: TGTGCCAGTAGTAGAGAAAAGAACACCGGGGAGCTGTTTTTT. The whole variable domain, filled in from reference TRBV19 and TRBJ2-2, reads DGGITQSPKYLFRKEGQNVTLSCEQNLNHDAMYWYRQDPGQGLRLIYYSQIVNDFQKGDIAEGYSVSREKKESFPLTVTSAQKNPTAFYLCASSREKNTGELFFGEGSRLTVL.

In its sample, this clonotype was seen many times. The V call is TRBV19, the J call TRBJ2-7; a weak D match, TRBD1 (6 bases). The CDR3 sequence is 13 residues long. V was cut by 10 bases and J by 2 bases, with 15 bases left in between. Germline values: CDR1 LNHDA, CDR2 SQIVND (reference sequence). The CDR3 sequence: CATWQGIPYEQYF. Here the CDR3 DNA reads TGTGCCACCTGGCAGGGGATCCCCTACGAGCAGTACTTC.

This clonotype was counted ten times or more. The CDR3 DNA is TGCGCCAGCAGCCACCTTAACACAGATACGCAGTATTTT. Encoded protein: CASSHLNTDTQYF. The V and J genes are TRBV4-3 and TRBJ2-3, with D hard to call. This CDR3 has 13 residues. Per the germline V gene, CDR1 is LGHNA and CDR2 is YSLEER. Trimming took off 3 bases at V and 2 bases at J, with 6 bases between the two ends.